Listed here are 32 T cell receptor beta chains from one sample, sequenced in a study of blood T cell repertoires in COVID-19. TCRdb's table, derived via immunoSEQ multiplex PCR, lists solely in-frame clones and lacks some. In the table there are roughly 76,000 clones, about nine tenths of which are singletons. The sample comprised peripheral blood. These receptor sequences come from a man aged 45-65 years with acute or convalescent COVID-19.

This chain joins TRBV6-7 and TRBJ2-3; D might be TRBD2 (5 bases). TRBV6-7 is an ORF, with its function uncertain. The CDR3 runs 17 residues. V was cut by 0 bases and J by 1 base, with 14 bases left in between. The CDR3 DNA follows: TGTGCCAGCAGTTACTCGGCGGAGGAGGTACGCACAGATACGCAGTATTTT. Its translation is CASSYSAEEVRTDTQYF.

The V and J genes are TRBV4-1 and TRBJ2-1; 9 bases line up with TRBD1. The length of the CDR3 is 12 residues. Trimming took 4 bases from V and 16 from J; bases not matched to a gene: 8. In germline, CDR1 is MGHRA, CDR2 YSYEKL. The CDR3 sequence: CASSPSGTGLFF. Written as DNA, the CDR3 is TGCGCCAGCAGCCCCTCCGGGACAGGGCTCTTCTTC.

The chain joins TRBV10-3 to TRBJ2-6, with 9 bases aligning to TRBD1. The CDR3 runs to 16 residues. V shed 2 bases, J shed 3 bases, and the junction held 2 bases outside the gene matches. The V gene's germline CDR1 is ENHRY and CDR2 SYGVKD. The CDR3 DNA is TGTGCCATCAGTGAGACAGGGGGCGGTGGGGCCAACGTCCTGACTTTC. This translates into CAISETGGGGANVLTF.

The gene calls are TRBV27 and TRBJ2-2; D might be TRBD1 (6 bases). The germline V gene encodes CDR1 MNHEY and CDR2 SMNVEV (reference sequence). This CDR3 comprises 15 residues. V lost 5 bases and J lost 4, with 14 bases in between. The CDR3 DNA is TGTGCCAGCAGTCCACAGGGAGCGAGCACCGGGGAGCTGTTTTTT. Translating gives CASSPQGASTGELFF.

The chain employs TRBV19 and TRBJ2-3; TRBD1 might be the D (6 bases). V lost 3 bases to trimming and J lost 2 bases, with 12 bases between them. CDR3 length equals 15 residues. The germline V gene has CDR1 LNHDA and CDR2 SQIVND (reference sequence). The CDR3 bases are TGTGCCAGTAGTATCCAGGACAGCCCCACAGATACGCAGTATTTT. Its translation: CASSIQDSPTDTQYF.

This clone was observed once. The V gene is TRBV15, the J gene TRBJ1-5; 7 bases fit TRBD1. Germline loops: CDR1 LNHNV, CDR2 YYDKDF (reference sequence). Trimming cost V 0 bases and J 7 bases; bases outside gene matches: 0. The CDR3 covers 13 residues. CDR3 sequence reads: CATSRETGQPQHF. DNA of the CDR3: TGTGCCACCAGCAGAGAGACAGGGCAGCCCCAGCATTTT.

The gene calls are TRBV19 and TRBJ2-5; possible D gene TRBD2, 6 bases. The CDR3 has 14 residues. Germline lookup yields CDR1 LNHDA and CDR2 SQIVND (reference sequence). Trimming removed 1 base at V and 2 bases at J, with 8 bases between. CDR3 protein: CASSIGGVQETQYF. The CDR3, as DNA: TGTGCCAGTAGTATAGGGGGGGTGCAAGAGACCCAGTACTTC.

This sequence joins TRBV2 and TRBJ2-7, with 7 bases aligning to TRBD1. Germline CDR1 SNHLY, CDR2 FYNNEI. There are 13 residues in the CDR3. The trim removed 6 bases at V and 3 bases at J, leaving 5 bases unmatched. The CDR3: CASRGTDFYEQYF. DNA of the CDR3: TGTGCCAGCAGAGGGACAGATTTCTACGAGCAGTACTTC.

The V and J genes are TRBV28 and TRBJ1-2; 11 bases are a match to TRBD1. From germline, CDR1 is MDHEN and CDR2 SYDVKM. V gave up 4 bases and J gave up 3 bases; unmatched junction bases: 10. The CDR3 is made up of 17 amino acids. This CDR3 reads CASSSPAGTGGDYGYTF. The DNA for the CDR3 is TGTGCCAGCAGTTCACCCGCCGGGACAGGGGGGGACTATGGCTACACCTTC.

CDR3 in amino acids: CASSKAGSTDTQYF. CDR3 nucleotides: TGTGCCAGTAGTAAAGCGGGGTCCACAGATACGCAGTATTTT. The chain is built from TRBV19 and TRBJ2-3, with 7 bases matching TRBD2. The CDR3 runs to 14 residues. V was clipped by 4 bases and J by 2 bases; unmatched bases: 3. CDR1 LNHDA and CDR2 SQIVND come from the germline V gene (reference sequence).

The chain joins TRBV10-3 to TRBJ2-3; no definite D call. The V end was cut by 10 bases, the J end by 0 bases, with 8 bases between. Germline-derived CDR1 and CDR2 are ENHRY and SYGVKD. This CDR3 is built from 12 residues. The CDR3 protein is CATGGSTDTQYF. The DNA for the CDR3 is TGTGCCACCGGCGGTAGCACAGATACGCAGTATTTT.

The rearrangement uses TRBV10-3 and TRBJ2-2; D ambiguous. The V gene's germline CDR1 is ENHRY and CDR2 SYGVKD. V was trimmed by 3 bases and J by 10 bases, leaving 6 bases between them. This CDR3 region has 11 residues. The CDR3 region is CAISDLEELFF. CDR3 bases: TGTGCCATCAGTGATTTAGAGGAGCTGTTTTTT.

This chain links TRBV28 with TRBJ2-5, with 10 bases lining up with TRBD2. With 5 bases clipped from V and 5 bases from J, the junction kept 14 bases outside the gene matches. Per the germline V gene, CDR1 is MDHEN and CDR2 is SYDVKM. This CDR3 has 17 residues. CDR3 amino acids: CASSTLGAGGPMETQYF. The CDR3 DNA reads TGTGCCAGCAGTACTCTGGGAGCGGGAGGGCCGATGGAGACCCAGTACTTC.

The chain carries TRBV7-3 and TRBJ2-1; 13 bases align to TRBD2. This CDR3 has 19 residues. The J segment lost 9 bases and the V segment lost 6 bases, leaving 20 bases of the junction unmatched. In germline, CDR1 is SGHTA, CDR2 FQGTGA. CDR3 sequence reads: CASSSRTSGRDVNIGEQFF. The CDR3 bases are TGTGCCAGCAGTTCTCGGACTAGCGGGAGAGACGTCAACATTGGTGAGCAGTTCTTC.

As DNA, the CDR3 is TGTGCCAGCAGCCCCCGAGGGAGGGATGGAAACACCATATATTTT. Its translation: CASSPRGRDGNTIYF. The genes are TRBV9 and TRBJ1-3; no reliable D call. Germline V gene lookup returns CDR1 SGDLS and CDR2 YYNGEE. The CDR3 spans 15 residues. V lost 4 bases and J 3 bases, leaving 14 bases between the germline ends.

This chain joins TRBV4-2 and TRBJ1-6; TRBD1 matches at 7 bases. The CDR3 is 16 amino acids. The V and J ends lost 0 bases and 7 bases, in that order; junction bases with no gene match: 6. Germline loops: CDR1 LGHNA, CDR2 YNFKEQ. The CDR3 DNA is TGTGCCAGCAGCCAAGATCTGGCAGGGGGGAATTCACCCCTCCACTTT. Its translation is CASSQDLAGGNSPLHF.

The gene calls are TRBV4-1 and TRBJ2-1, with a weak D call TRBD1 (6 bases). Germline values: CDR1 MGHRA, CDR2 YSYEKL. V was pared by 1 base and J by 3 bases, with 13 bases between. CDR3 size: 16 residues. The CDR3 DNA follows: TGCGCCAGCAGCCAAGGGCCAGGGGAAGTCTACAATGAGCAGTTCTTC. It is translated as CASSQGPGEVYNEQFF.

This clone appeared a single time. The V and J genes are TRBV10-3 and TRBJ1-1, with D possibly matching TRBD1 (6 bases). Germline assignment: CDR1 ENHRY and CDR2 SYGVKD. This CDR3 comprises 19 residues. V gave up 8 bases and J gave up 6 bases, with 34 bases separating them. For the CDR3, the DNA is TGTGCCATCTGTGCGCGGGGGGCTGGGGGGGTCCTCCGGGGCGCTGAAGCTTTCTTT. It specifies CAICARGAGGVLRGAEAFF.

CDR3: CASSQGGVEQFF. The CDR3 nucleotides are TGTGCCAGCAGCCAAGGGGGCGTTGAGCAGTTCTTC. This chain uses TRBV3-1 (or the pseudogene TRBV3-2) with TRBJ2-1; D is possibly TRBD1 (5 bases). The length of the CDR3 is 12 residues. Trimming removed 1 base from V and 9 bases from J, with 7 bases in between. CDR1 is LGHDT and CDR2 is YNNKEL in the germline V gene (reference sequence).

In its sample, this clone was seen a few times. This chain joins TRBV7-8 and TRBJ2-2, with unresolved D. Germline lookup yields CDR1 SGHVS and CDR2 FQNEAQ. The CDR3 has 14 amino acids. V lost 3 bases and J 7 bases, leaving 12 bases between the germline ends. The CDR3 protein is CASSLAEPSGELFF. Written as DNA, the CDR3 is TGTGCCAGCAGCTTGGCAGAACCAAGCGGGGAGCTGTTTTTT.

CDR3 amino acids: CASSSGQYQSEQFF. CDR3 bases: TGTGCCAGCAGCTCTGGACAGTATCAAAGTGAGCAGTTCTTC. V gene TRBV11-2 combines with J gene TRBJ2-1, with TRBD1 as a possible D gene (6 bases). The CDR3 is 14 residues long. Trimming left V 4 bases short and J 9 bases short, with 16 bases between. The germline gives CDR1 SGHAT, CDR2 FQNNGV.

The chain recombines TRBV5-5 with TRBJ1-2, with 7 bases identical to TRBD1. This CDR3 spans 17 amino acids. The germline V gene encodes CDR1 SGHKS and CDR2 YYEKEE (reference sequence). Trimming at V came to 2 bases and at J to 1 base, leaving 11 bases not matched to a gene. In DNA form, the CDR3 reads TGTGCCAGCAGCTTCGGTACAGGGGCTAAACTTAACTATGGCTACACCTTC. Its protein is CASSFGTGAKLNYGYTF.

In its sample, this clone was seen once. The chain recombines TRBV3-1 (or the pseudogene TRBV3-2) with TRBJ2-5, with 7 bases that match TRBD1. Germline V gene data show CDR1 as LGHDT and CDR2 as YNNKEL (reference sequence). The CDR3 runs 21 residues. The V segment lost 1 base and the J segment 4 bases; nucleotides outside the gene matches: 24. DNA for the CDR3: TGTGCCAGCAGCCAAGCAACCTTTTATTACGGAAGACCCTACAGGGGAGAGACCCAGTACTTC. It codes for CASSQATFYYGRPYRGETQYF.

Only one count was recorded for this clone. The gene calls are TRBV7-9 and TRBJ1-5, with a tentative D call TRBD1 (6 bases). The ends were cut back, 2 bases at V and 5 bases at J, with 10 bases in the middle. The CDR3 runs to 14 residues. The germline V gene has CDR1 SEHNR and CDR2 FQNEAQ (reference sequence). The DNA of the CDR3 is TGTGCCAGCAGCTTAAACAGGGTTGATCAGCCCCAGCATTTT. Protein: CASSLNRVDQPQHF.

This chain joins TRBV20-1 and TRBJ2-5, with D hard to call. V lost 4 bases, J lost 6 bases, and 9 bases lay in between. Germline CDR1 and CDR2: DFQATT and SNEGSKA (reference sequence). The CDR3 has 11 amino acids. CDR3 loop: CSAIVAKTQYF. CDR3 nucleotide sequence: TGCAGTGCTATAGTCGCGAAGACCCAGTACTTC.

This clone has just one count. CDR3 in amino acids: CASSFLAHTGELFF. CDR3 bases: TGTGCCAGCAGTTTCCTAGCTCACACCGGGGAGCTGTTTTTT. This rearrangement joins TRBV6-2 or TRBV6-3 to TRBJ2-2; a possible D gene is TRBD2 (5 bases). Trimming took 4 bases from V and 3 from J, leaving 9 bases between them. The CDR3 is 14 amino acids. The V gene's germline CDR1 is MNHEY and CDR2 SVGEGT.

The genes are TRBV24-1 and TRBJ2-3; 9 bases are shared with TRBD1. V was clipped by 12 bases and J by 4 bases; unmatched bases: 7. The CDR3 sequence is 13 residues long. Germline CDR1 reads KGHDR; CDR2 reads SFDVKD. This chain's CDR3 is CAAGTGFPDTQYF. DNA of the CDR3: TGTGCCGCCGGGACAGGGTTCCCAGATACGCAGTATTTT.

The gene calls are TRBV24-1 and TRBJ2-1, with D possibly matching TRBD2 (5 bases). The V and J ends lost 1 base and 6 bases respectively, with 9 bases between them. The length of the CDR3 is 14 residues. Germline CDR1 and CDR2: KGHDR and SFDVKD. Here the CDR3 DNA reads TGTGCCACCAGTGATTTTACCGGAGGCAATGAGCAGTTCTTC. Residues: CATSDFTGGNEQFF.

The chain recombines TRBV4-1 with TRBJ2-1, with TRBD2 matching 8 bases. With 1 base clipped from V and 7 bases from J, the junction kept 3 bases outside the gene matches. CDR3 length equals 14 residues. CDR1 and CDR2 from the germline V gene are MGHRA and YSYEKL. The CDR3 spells CASSQVASGNEQFF. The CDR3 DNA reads TGCGCCAGCAGCCAAGTGGCTAGCGGGAATGAGCAGTTCTTC.

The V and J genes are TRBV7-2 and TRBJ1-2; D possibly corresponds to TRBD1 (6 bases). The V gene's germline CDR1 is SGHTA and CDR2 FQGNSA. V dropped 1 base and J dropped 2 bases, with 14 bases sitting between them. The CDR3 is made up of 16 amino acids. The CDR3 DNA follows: TGTGCCAGCAGCTTAGGCGCTGGGGGCGGGAACTATGGCTACACCTTC. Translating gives CASSLGAGGGNYGYTF.

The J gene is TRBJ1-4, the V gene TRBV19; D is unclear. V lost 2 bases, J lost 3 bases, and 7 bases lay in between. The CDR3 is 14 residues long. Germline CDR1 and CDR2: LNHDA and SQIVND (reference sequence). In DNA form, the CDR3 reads TGTGCCAGTAGTATACGGGGAGCTAATGAAAAACTGTTTTTT. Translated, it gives CASSIRGANEKLFF.

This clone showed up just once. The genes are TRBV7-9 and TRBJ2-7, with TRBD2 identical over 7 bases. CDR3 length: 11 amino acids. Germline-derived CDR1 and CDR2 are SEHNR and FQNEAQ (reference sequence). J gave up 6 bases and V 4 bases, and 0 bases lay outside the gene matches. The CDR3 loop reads CASSSGGEQYV. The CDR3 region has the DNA TGTGCCAGCAGCTCGGGGGGCGAGCAGTACGTC.